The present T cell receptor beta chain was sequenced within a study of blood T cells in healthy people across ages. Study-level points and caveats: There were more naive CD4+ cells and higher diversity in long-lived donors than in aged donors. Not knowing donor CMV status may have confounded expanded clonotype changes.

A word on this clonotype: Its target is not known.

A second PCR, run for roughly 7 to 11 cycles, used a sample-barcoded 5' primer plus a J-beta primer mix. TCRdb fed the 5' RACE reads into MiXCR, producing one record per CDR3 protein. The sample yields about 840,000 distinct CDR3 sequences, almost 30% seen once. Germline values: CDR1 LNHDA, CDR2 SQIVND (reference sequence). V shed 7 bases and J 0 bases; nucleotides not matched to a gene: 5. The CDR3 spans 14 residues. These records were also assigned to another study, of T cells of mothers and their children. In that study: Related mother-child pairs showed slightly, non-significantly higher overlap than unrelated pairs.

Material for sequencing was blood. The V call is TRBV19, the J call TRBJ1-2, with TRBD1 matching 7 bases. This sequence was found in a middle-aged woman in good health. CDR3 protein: CASKTGAANYGYTF. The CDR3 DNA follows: TGTGCCAGTAAAACAGGGGCCGCTAACTATGGCTACACCTTC.